This T cell receptor beta chain was found in a study of regulatory T cells in long-lasting Graves disease. General study results and limits: For persistent Graves' patients, TCR diversity was lower than for newly diagnosed ones. Persistent disease showed a preference for TRBV28, TRBJ1-2 and TRBJ2-5.

For TCR beta, libraries came from iRepertoire HTBI primers and Arm-PCR of CDR3 regions. Using its own MiXCR run on the multiplex PCR reads, TCRdb lists one record per CDR3 protein. The sample carries about 500,000 distinct CDR3 sequences, around 12% recorded once. Germline trimming cut 3 bases from V and 2 bases from J; bases unmatched to any gene: 9. CDR1 and CDR2 (germline): SGHRS, YFSETQ. The CDR3 sequence is 16 residues long. This clonotype was recorded many times. Its antigen is as yet unknown. The time point here: newly diagnosed GD, antithyroid drugs for less than 3 months. RNA extracted from PBMCs served as the sequencing template. The same specimen was also included in a second study, on T cells in Graves' hyperthyroidism and ophthalmopathy. That publication notes: The diagnostic basis comprised clinical symptoms, serum thyroxine and TRAb, thyroid ultrasound and orbital computed tomography. Among clonotypes expanded in thyroid above 0.001, most were also found in blood.

This sequence originates from a young woman with Graves disease. The specimen was peripheral blood mononuclear cells (PBMCs), collected at new diagnosis, from a patient treated with antithyroid drugs. The genes are TRBV5-1 and TRBJ2-7; 9 bases line up with TRBD2. The CDR3: CASSWTLAGDPYEQYF. The DNA for the CDR3 is TGCGCCAGCAGCTGGACATTAGCGGGAGATCCCTACGAGCAGTACTTC.